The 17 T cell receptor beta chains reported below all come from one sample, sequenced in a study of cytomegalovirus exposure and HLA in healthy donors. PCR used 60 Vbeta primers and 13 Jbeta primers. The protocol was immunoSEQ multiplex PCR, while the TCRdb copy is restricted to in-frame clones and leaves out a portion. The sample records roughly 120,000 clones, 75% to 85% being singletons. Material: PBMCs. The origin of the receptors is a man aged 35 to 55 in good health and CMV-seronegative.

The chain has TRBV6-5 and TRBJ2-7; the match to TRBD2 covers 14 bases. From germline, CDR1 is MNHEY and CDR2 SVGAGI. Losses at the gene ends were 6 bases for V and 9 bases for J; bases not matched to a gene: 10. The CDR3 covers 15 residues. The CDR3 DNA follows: TGTGCCAGCAGCCCTTCGGGACTAGCGGGAGATCGGCAGTACTTC. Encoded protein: CASSPSGLAGDRQYF.

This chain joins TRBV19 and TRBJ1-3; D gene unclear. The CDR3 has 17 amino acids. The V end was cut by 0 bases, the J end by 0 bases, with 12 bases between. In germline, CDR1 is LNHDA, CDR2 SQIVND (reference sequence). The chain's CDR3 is CASSIDLGDHSGNTIYF. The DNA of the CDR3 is TGTGCCAGTAGTATAGATCTCGGTGATCACTCTGGAAACACCATATATTTT.

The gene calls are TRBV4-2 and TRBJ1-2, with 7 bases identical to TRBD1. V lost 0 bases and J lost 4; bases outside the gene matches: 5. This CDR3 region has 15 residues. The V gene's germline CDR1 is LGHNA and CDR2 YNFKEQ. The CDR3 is CASSQEEDRFYGYTF. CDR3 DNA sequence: TGTGCCAGCAGCCAAGAAGAGGACAGGTTCTATGGCTACACCTTC.

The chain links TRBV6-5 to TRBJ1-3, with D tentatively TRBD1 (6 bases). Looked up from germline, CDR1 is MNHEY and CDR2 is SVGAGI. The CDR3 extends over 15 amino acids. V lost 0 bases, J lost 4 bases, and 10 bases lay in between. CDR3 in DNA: TGTGCCAGCAGTTACTCGAGGCAGGGGGGAAACACCATATATTTT. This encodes CASSYSRQGGNTIYF.

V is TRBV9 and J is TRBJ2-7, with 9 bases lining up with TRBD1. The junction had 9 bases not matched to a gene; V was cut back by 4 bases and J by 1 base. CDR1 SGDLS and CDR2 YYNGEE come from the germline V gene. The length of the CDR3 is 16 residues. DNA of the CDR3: TGTGCCAGCAGCCCAGGACAGGGGTTGATTTCCTACGAGCAGTACTTC. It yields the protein CASSPGQGLISYEQYF.

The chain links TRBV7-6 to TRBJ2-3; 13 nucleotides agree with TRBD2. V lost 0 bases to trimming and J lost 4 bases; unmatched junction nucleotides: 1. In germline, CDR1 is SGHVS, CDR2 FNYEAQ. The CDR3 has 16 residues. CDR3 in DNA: TGTGCCAGCAGCTTAGCGACTAGCGGGGGGTCAGATACGCAGTATTTT. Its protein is CASSLATSGGSDTQYF.

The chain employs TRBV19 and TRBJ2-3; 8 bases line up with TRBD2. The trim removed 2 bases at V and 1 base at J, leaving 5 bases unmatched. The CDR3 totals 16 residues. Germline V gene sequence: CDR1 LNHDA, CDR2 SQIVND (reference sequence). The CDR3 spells CASSIRAGVGTDTQYF. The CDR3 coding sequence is TGTGCCAGTAGTATAAGAGCGGGAGTAGGCACAGATACGCAGTATTTT.

CDR3 in DNA: TGTGCCAGCAGCCAGGACAACAGGATAACGGGTGGCTACACCTTC. It yields the protein CASSQDNRITGGYTF. This chain uses TRBV14 with TRBJ1-2; TRBD1 is a possible D gene (5 bases). This CDR3 spans 15 amino acids. CDR1 is SGHDN and CDR2 is FVKESK in the germline V gene. Trimming took 3 bases from V and 7 from J, leaving 18 bases between them.

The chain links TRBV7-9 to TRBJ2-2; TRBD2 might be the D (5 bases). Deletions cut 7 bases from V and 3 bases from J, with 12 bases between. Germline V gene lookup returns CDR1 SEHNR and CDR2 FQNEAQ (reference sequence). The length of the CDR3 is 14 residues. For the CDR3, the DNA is TGTGCCAGCAAAGAGGGCAGTTACACCGGGGAGCTGTTTTTT. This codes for CASKEGSYTGELFF.

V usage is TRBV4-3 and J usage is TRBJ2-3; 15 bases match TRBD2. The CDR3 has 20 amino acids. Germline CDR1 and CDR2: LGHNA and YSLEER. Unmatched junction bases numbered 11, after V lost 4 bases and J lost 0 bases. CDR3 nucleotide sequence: TGCGCCAGCAGCCCTTCGGGACTAGCGGGGGGTACGTCTAGCACAGATACGCAGTATTTT. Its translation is CASSPSGLAGGTSSTDTQYF.

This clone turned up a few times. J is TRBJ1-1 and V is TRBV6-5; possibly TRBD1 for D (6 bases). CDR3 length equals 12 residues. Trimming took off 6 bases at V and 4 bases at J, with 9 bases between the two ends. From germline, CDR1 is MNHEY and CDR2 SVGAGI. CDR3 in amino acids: CASRQGLTEAFF. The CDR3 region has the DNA TGTGCCAGCAGACAGGGCCTCACTGAAGCTTTCTTT.

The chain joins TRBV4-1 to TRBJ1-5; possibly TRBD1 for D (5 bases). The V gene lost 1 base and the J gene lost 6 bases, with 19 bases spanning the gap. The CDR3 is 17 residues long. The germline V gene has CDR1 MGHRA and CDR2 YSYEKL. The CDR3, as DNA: TGCGCCAGCAGCCAAGTAGTAACGGGGGGGATGGGTCAGCCCCAGCATTTT. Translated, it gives CASSQVVTGGMGQPQHF.

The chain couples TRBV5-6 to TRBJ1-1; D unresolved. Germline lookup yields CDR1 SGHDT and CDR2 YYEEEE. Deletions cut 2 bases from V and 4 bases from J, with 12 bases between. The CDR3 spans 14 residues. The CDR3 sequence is CASSFVGRGTEAFF. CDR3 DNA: TGTGCCAGCAGCTTCGTAGGGAGAGGCACTGAAGCTTTCTTT.

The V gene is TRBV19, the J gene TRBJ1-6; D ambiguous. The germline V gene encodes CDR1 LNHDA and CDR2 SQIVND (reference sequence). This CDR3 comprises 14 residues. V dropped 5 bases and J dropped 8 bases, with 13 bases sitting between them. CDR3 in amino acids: CASSPREAHSPLHF. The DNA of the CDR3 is TGTGCCAGTAGTCCTCGGGAAGCACATTCACCCCTCCACTTT. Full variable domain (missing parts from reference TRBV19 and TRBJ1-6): DGGITQSPKYLFRKEGQNVTLSCEQNLNHDAMYWYRQDPGQGLRLIYYSQIVNDFQKGDIAEGYSVSREKKESFPLTVTSAQKNPTAFYLCASSPREAHSPLHFGNGTRLTVT.

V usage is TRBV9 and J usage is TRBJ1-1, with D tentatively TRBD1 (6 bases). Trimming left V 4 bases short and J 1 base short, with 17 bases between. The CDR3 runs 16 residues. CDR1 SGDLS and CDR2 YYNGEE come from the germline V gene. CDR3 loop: CASSINWDISNTEAFF. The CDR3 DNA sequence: TGTGCCAGCAGCATCAACTGGGACATTTCGAACACTGAAGCTTTCTTT.

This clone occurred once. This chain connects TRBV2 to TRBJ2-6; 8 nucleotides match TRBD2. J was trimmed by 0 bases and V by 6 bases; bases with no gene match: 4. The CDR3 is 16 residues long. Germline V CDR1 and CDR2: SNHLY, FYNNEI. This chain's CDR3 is CASRSREGSGANVLTF. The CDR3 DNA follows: TGTGCCAGCAGGTCTCGGGAGGGCTCTGGGGCCAACGTCCTGACTTTC.

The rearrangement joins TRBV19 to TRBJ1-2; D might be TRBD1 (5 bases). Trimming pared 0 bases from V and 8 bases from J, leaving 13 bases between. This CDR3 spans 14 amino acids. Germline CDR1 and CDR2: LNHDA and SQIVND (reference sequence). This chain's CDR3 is CASSIDLGHTGYTF. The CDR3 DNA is TGTGCCAGTAGTATAGATCTCGGACATACCGGCTACACCTTC. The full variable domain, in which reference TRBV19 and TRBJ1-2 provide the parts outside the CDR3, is DGGITQSPKYLFRKEGQNVTLSCEQNLNHDAMYWYRQDPGQGLRLIYYSQIVNDFQKGDIAEGYSVSREKKESFPLTVTSAQKNPTAFYLCASSIDLGHTGYTFGSGTRLTVV.